This T cell receptor (beta chain) was recorded in a study of blood T cell repertoires in COVID-19. For the study at large: Acute and convalescent COVID-19 samples came from the United States, Italy and Spain.

V lost 3 bases, J lost 5 bases, and 13 bases lay in between. Germline V CDR1 and CDR2: MNHEY, SMNVEV (reference sequence). This CDR3 has 14 amino acids. Living in under 30 US areas, the participants were between about 18 and 95 years of age. Some clones are missing from TCRdb's copy, which holds only in-frame ones; the method was immunoSEQ multiplex PCR. The repertoire consists of a few hundred thousand clones, with 87% occurring once and the leading ten covering around a tenth. The V call is TRBV27, the J call TRBJ1-1; D is undetermined. Sequencing input: PBMCs or T cells enriched from blood (not recorded which). This clonotype originated in a man aged 18 to 30 with acute COVID-19. The CDR3 reads CASSLVSEETEAFF. CDR3 DNA: TGTGCCAGCAGTTTGGTATCAGAGGAGACTGAAGCTTTCTTT.